The source of this T cell receptor (beta chain) is a study of T cells in Graves' hyperthyroidism and ophthalmopathy. Study-level findings and limits: A 13 V-J signature model discriminated ophthalmopathy versus stable hyperthyroidism.

This clonotype came up many times. Its antigen is undetermined. RNA transcripts provided the source from which TCR beta CDR3 regions were amplified. The study used the HTBI primer set for a first-round RT-PCR of the TCR CDR3. TCRdb re-analysed the multiplex PCR reads in MiXCR, keeping a single row per CDR3 protein. The table has about 96,000 distinct CDR3 sequences, 51% seen once; the top ten hold roughly 27%. The origin of this receptor is a woman between 40 and 50 years old with Graves' hyperthyroidism. Sequences were obtained from blood.

The CDR3 bases are TGCAGCGTTGAGGGTAGCTGGGAGACCCAGTACTTC. Amino acids: CSVEGSWETQYF. The genes are TRBV29-1 and TRBJ2-5; no reliable D call. Between the trimmed V and J ends, which lost 3 bases and 5 bases, there was a span of 10 bases. Germline assignment: CDR1 SQVTM and CDR2 ANQGSEA. The CDR3 loop spans 12 amino acids.